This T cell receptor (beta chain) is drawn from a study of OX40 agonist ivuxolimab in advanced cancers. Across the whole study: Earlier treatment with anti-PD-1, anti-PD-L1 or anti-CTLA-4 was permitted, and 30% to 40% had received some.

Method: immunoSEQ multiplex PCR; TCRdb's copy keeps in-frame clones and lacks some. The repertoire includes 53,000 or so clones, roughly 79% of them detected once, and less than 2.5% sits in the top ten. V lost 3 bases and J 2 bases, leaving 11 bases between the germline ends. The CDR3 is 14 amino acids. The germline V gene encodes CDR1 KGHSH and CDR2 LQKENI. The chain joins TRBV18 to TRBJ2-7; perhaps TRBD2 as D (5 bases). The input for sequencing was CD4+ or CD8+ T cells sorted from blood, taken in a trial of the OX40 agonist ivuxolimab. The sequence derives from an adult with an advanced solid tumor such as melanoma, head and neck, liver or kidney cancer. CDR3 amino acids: CASSPRGEAYEQYF. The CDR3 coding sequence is TGTGCCAGCTCACCCCGGGGAGAGGCCTACGAGCAGTACTTC.